The 21 T cell receptor beta chains below come from one sample, sequenced in a study of cytomegalovirus exposure and HLA in healthy donors. In the PCR, 60 Vbeta and 13 Jbeta primers were used. Method: immunoSEQ multiplex PCR; TCRdb's copy keeps in-frame clones and lacks some. The table has about 190,000 clones, roughly 78% seen once. Specimen: PBMCs. The receptors were gathered from a boy between 10 and 17 years old in good health and CMV-seronegative.

V usage is TRBV30 and J usage is TRBJ1-2, with D unclear. The CDR3 runs to 12 residues. The V end was cut by 5 bases, the J end by 8 bases, with 15 bases between. Looked up from germline, CDR1 is GTSNPN and CDR2 is SVGIG (reference sequence). DNA of the CDR3: TGTGCCTGGGCCCCGGGTCCCCGAGGCTACACCTTC. This encodes CAWAPGPRGYTF.

This chain connects TRBV25-1 to TRBJ1-1; 7 bases map to TRBD1. The CDR3 loop spans 15 amino acids. Germline V lookup: CDR1 MGHDK, CDR2 SYGVNS. Trimming took 1 base from V and 0 from J; bases not matched to a gene: 2. The CDR3 sequence: CASSEWDSMNTEAFF. The CDR3 DNA sequence: TGTGCCAGCAGTGAATGGGACAGCATGAACACTGAAGCTTTCTTT.

The rearrangement uses TRBV21-1 and TRBJ1-1. TRBV21-1 corresponds to a pseudogene. There are 13 residues in the CDR3. The CDR3 DNA follows: TGTGCCAGCAGCAAAGTGGAGCGCACTGAAGCTTTCTTT. It codes for CASSKVERTEAFF.

This clone was seen a few times. The chain employs TRBV6-1 and TRBJ1-1; 9 bases match TRBD1. The CDR3 length is 14 residues. J was trimmed by 10 bases and V by 5 bases; bases with no gene match: 11. CDR1 is MNHNS, CDR2 SASEGT, per germline. The CDR3 protein is CASSTTGTGYAAFF. The DNA of the CDR3 is TGTGCCAGCAGTACCACAGGGACAGGGTACGCAGCTTTCTTT.

The V gene is TRBV11-2, the J gene TRBJ1-2, with D unclear. The length of the CDR3 is 13 residues. CDR1 SGHAT and CDR2 FQNNGV come from the germline V gene. V shed 5 bases and J shed 4 bases, with 11 bases lying between them. CDR3 sequence reads: CASSRDGVYGYTF. In nucleotides, the CDR3 is TGTGCCAGCAGCCGAGACGGGGTCTATGGCTACACCTTC.

The chain links TRBV19 to TRBJ1-1; D might be TRBD1 (5 bases). The V end lost 1 base, the J end lost 5 bases, and 17 bases lay between the germline ends. This CDR3 has 16 residues. The germline gives CDR1 LNHDA, CDR2 SQIVND (reference sequence). DNA of the CDR3: TGTGCCAGTAGTATAGGGGAAGGCCCGGGGGAGACTGAAGCTTTCTTT. It specifies CASSIGEGPGETEAFF.

The chain uses TRBV6-5 and TRBJ2-7; 7 bases map to TRBD1. CDR1 is MNHEY, CDR2 SVGAGI, per germline. The CDR3 totals 14 residues. The V gene end was trimmed by 7 bases and the J gene end by 2 bases; junction bases not matched to a gene: 8. CDR3 nucleotides: TGTGCCAGCACCAAGACAGGGCTCGCCTACGAGCAGTACTTC. Protein: CASTKTGLAYEQYF.

The rearrangement joins TRBV4-2 to TRBJ2-6; 7 bases match TRBD1. Germline assignment: CDR1 LGHNA and CDR2 YNFKEQ. V was clipped by 4 bases and J by 2 bases; unmatched bases: 11. The CDR3 sequence is 18 residues long. CDR3 region: CASSRDNRGSTGANVLTF. CDR3 nucleotides: TGTGCCAGCAGCCGAGATAACAGGGGTTCGACTGGGGCCAACGTCCTGACTTTC.

The chain links TRBV5-1 to TRBJ2-7; TRBD1 agrees at 8 bases. V was pared by 1 base and J by 3 bases, with 6 bases of the junction left unmatched. CDR3 length: 15 residues. Germline V gene data show CDR1 as SGHRS and CDR2 as YFSETQ. The CDR3 DNA follows: TGCGCCAGCAGCTTGAGGGACAGGCGACGCTACGAGCAGTACTTC. Its protein is CASSLRDRRRYEQYF.

This clone was detected only a few times. This chain links TRBV19 with TRBJ1-2; D ambiguous. Germline CDR1 reads LNHDA; CDR2 reads SQIVND (reference sequence). The CDR3 consists of 13 residues. The V end was cut by 3 bases, the J end by 2 bases, with 7 bases between. CDR3 nucleotide sequence: TGTGCCAGTAGTATGTGGCAGAACTATGGCTACACCTTC. Residues: CASSMWQNYGYTF. Full variable domain (rest looked up from reference TRBV19 and TRBJ1-2): DGGITQSPKYLFRKEGQNVTLSCEQNLNHDAMYWYRQDPGQGLRLIYYSQIVNDFQKGDIAEGYSVSREKKESFPLTVTSAQKNPTAFYLCASSMWQNYGYTFGSGTRLTVV.

The chain joins TRBV27 to TRBJ2-7, with 10 bases lining up with TRBD2. J gave up 3 bases and V 5 bases, and 7 bases lay outside the gene matches. This CDR3 has 15 residues. Germline CDR1 is MNHEY and CDR2 is SMNVEV (reference sequence). The CDR3 region is CASSPLGLADYEQYF. The CDR3, as DNA: TGTGCCAGCAGTCCCCTCGGACTAGCGGACTACGAGCAGTACTTC.

A single count supports this clone. The rearrangement links TRBV6-5 to TRBJ1-1; possible D gene TRBD1, 5 bases. This CDR3 is built from 14 residues. The germline V gene has CDR1 MNHEY and CDR2 SVGAGI. V was pared by 2 bases and J by 5 bases, with 12 bases between. Written as DNA, the CDR3 is TGTGCCAGCAGTTACCAGGGAACTTGGACTGAAGCTTTCTTT. Its protein product is CASSYQGTWTEAFF.

This chain uses TRBV18 with TRBJ2-1; the D is unclear. The CDR3 has 17 amino acids. The V and J ends lost 3 bases and 6 bases respectively, with 21 bases between them. From germline, CDR1 is KGHSH and CDR2 LQKENI. The CDR3 nucleotides are TGTGCCAGCTCACCTCTAGATTCTACATCCCCCAGCAATGAGCAGTTCTTC. Protein: CASSPLDSTSPSNEQFF. Supplemented by reference TRBV18 and TRBJ2-1, the full variable domain reads NAGVMQNPRHLVRRRGQEARLRCSPMKGHSHVYWYRQLPEEGLKFMVYLQKENIIDESGMPKERFSAEFPKEGPSILRIQQVVRGDSAAYFCASSPLDSTSPSNEQFFGPGTRLTVL.

The chain has TRBV11-2 and TRBJ2-3; 11 bases align to TRBD2. The length of the CDR3 is 16 residues. Per the germline V gene, CDR1 is SGHAT and CDR2 is FQNNGV. With V trimmed by 3 bases and J by 3 bases, 5 bases remained unmatched. The CDR3 DNA sequence: TGTGCCAGCAGCTTTCGGGCTAGCGGGGGGACAGATACGCAGTATTTT. It specifies CASSFRASGGTDTQYF.

CDR3 region: CASSEWRGQGGETQYF. In DNA form, the CDR3 reads TGTGCCAGCAGTGAATGGAGGGGACAGGGGGGAGAGACCCAGTACTTC. This chain uses TRBV25-1 with TRBJ2-5, with 11 positions matching TRBD1. This CDR3 has 16 residues. Trimming took 1 base from V and 4 from J; bases not matched to a gene: 5. Per the germline V gene, CDR1 is MGHDK and CDR2 is SYGVNS.

The gene calls are TRBV10-3 and TRBJ2-3, with TRBD2 matching 11 bases. V trimming: 0 bases; J trimming: 3 bases; junction bases outside the gene matches: 5. Per germline, CDR1 ENHRY and CDR2 SYGVKD. This CDR3 contains 17 residues. CDR3 nucleotide sequence: TGTGCCATCAGTGAGTCCCTAGCGGGGGGTAAAACAGATACGCAGTATTTT. It yields the protein CAISESLAGGKTDTQYF.

This clone was recorded only once. The chain uses TRBV5-1 and TRBJ1-5, with TRBD1 matching over 7 bases. Germline lookup yields CDR1 SGHRS and CDR2 YFSETQ. The CDR3 extends over 15 amino acids. V was pared by 2 bases and J by 3 bases, with 5 bases of the junction left unmatched. The CDR3 here is CASSLTGAPNQPQHF. CDR3 in DNA: TGCGCCAGCAGCTTAACAGGGGCCCCCAATCAGCCCCAGCATTTT.

This clone was counted only a few times. The chain carries TRBV9 and TRBJ1-1; no reliable D call. Trimming removed 2 bases from V and 6 bases from J, with 11 bases in between. The CDR3 is 13 amino acids. Germline lookup yields CDR1 SGDLS and CDR2 YYNGEE. In DNA, the CDR3 is TGTGCCAGCAGCGTTGACACCCAGGCTGAAGCTTTCTTT. Its translation is CASSVDTQAEAFF.

This clone was found a few times. The CDR3 nucleotides read TGTGCCAGCAGTTTCTTAGCGGACGTCTCCTACGAGCAGTACTTC. Its translation is CASSFLADVSYEQYF. The chain combines TRBV6-5 with TRBJ2-7; TRBD2 might be the D (6 bases). Trimming took 4 bases from V and 0 from J, leaving 13 bases between them. The CDR3 sequence is 15 residues long. The germline CDR1 and CDR2 sequences are MNHEY and SVGAGI.

This chain uses TRBV2 with TRBJ1-1; 11 positions match TRBD1. Germline-derived CDR1 and CDR2 are SNHLY and FYNNEI. The V segment lost 3 bases and the J segment 10 bases; nucleotides outside the gene matches: 7. The CDR3 runs to 14 residues. The CDR3 protein is CASSDGTGGFRAFF. The DNA for the CDR3 is TGTGCCAGCAGTGATGGGACAGGGGGGTTTCGAGCTTTCTTT.

This clone was detected once. The chain is built from TRBV2 and TRBJ2-1; D remains unclear. V was clipped by 2 bases and J by 4 bases, with 9 bases between them. Germline-derived CDR1 and CDR2 are SNHLY and FYNNEI. The CDR3 runs to 14 residues. The CDR3 coding sequence is TGTGCCAGCAGTGAAAATAAGCTTTACAATGAGCAGTTCTTC. This encodes CASSENKLYNEQFF.